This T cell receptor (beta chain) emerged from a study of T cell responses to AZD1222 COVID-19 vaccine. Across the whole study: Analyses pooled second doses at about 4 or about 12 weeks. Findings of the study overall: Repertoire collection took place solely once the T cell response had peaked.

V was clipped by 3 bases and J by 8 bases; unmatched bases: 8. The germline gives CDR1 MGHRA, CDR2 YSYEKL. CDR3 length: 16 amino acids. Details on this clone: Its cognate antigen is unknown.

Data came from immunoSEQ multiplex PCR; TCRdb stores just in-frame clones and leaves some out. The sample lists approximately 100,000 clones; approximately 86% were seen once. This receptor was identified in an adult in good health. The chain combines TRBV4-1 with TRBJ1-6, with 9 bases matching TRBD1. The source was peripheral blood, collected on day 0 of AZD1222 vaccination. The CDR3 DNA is TGCGCCAGCAGCCATGGACCGGACAGGGGAGATTCACCCCTCCACTTT. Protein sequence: CASSHGPDRGDSPLHF.